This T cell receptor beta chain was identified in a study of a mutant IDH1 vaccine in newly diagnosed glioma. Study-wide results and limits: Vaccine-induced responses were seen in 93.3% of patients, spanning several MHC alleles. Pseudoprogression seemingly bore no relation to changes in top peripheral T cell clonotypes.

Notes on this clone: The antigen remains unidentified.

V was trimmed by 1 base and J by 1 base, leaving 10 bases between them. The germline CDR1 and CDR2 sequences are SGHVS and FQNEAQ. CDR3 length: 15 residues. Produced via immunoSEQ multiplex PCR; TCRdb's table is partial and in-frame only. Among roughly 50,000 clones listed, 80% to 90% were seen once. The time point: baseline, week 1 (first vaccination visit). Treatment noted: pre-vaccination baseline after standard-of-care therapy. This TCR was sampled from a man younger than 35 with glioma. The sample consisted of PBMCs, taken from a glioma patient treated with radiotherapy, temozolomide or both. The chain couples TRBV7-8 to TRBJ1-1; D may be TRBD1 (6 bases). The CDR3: CASSLEGQANTEAFF. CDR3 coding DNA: TGTGCCAGCAGCTTAGAGGGACAAGCGAACACTGAAGCTTTCTTT.